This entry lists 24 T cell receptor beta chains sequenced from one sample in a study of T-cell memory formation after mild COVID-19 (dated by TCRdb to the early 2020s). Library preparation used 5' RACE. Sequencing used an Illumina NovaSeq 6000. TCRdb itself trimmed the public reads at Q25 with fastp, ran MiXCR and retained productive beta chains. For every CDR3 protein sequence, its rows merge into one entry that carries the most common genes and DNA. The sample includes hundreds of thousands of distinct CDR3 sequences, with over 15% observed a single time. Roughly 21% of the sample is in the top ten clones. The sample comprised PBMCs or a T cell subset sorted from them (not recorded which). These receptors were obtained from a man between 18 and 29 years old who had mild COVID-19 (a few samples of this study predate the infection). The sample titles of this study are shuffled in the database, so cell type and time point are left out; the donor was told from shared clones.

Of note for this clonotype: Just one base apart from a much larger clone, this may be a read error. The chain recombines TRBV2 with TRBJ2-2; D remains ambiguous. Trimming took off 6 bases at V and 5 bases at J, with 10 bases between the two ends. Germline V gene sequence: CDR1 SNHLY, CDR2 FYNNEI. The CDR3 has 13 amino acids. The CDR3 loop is CASSRSQTGELFF. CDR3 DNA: TGTGCCAGCAGCCGCAGTCAAACCGGGGAGCTGTTTTTT.

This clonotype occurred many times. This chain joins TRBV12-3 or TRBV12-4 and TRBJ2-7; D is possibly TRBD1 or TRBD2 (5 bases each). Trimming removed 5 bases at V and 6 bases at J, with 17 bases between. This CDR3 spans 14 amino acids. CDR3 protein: CASSPPGPLSEQYV. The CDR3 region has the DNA TGTGCCAGCAGTCCTCCGGGACCCCTGTCCGAGCAGTACGTC.

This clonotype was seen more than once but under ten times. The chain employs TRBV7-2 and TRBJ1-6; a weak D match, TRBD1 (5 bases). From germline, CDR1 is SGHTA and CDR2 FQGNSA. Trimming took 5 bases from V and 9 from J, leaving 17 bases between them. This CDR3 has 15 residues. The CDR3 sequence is CASSPRVTEFSPLHF. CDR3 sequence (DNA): TGTGCCAGCAGCCCCAGGGTCACGGAATTTTCACCCCTCCACTTT.

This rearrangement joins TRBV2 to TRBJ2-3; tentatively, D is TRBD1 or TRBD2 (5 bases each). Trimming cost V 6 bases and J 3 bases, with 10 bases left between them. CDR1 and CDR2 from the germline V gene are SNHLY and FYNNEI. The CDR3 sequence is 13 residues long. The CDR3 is CASSRDPTDTQYF. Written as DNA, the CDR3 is TGTGCCAGCAGCCGGGACCCGACAGATACGCAGTATTTT.

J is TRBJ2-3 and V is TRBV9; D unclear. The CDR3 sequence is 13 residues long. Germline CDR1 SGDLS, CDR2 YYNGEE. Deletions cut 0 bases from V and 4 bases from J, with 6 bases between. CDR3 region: CASSVAWADTQYF. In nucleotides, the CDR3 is TGTGCCAGCAGCGTAGCTTGGGCAGATACGCAGTATTTT.

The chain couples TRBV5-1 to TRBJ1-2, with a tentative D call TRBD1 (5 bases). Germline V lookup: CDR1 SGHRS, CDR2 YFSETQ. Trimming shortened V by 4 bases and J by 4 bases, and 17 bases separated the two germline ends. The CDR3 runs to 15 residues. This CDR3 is CASSAGTSGPYGYTF. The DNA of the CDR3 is TGCGCCAGCAGCGCGGGGACGAGCGGACCCTATGGCTACACCTTC.

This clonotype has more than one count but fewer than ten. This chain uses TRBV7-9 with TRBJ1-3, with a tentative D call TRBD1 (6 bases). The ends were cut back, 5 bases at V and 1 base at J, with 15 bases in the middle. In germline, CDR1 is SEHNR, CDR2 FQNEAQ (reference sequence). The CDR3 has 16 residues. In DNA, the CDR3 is TGTGCCAGCAGCGACACAGGGTTAAGATCTGGAAACACCATATATTTT. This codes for CASSDTGLRSGNTIYF.

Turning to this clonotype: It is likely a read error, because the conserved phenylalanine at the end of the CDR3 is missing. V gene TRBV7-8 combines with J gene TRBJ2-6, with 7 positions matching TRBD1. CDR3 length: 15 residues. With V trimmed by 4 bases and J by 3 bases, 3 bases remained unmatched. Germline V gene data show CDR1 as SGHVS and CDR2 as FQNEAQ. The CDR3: CASSYRGRGANVLTV. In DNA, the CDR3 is TGTGCCAGCAGCTACAGGGGACGTGGGGCCAACGTCCTGACTGTC.

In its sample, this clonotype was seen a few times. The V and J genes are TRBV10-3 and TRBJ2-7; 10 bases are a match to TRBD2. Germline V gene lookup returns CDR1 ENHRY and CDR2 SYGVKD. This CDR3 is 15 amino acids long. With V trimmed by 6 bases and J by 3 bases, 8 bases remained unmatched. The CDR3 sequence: CAIRDLAGAIYEQYF. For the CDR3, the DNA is TGTGCCATCAGAGATCTAGCGGGGGCCATCTACGAGCAGTACTTC.

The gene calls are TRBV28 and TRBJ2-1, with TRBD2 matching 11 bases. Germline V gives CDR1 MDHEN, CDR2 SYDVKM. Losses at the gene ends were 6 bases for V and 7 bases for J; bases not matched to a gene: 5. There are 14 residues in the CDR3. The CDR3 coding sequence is TGTGCCAGCAGATTAGCGGGGGGGCTGAATGAGCAGTTCTTC. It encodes CASRLAGGLNEQFF.

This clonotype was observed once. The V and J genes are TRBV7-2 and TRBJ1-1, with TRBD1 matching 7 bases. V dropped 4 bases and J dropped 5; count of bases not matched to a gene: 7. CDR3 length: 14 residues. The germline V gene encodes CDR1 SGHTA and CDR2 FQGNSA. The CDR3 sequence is CASSSYRGETEAFF. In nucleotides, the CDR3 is TGTGCCAGCAGCTCCTACAGGGGCGAGACTGAAGCTTTCTTT.

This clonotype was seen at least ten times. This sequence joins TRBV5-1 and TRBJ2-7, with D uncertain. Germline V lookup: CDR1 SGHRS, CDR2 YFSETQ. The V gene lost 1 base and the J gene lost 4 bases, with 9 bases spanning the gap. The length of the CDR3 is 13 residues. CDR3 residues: CASSLLRLYEQYF. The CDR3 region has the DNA TGCGCCAGCAGCTTGTTACGGCTATACGAGCAGTACTTC.

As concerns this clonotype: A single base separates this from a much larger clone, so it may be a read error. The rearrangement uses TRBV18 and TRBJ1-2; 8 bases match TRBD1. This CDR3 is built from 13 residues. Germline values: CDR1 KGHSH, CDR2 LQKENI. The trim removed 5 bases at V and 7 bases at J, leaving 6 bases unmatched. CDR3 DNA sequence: TGTGCCAGCTCAACAGGGGGGGCTGGTGGCTACACCTTC. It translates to CASSTGGAGGYTF. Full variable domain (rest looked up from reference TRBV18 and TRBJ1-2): NAGVMQNPRHLVRRRGQEARLRCSPMKGHSHVYWYRQLPEEGLKFMVYLQKENIIDESGMPKERFSAEFPKEGPSILRIQQVVRGDSAAYFCASSTGGAGGYTFGSGTRLTVV.

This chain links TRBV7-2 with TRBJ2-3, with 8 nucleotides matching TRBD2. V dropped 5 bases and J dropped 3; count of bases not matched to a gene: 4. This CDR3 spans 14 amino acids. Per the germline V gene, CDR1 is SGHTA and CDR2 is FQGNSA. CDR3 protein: CASSPGLVTDTQYF. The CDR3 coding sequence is TGTGCCAGCAGCCCGGGACTAGTGACAGATACGCAGTATTTT.

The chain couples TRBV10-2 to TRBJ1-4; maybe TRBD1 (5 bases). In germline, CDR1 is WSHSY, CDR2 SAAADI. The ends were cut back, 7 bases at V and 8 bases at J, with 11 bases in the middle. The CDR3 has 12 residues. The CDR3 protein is CASTTGGEKLFF. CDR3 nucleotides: TGCGCCAGCACTACAGGCGGGGAAAAACTGTTTTTT.

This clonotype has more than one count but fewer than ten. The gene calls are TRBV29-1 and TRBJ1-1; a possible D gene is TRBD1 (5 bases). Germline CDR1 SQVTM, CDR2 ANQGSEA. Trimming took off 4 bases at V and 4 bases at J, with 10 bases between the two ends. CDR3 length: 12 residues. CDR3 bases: TGCAGCGTTGCGGGGCAGGGCACTGAAGCTTTCTTT. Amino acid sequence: CSVAGQGTEAFF.

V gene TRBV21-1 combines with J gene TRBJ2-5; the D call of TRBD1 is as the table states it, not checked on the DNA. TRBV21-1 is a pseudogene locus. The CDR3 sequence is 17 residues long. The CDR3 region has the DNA TGTGCCAGCAGCAAAGAACGGGTCAGGCTGAACCAAGAGACCCAGTACTTC. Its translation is CASSKERVRLNQETQYF.

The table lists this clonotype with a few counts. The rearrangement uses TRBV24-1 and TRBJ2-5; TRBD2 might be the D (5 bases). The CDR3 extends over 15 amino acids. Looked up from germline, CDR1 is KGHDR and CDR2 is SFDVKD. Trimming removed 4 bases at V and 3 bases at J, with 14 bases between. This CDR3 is CATSDHFAGEETQYF. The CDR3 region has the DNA TGTGCCACCAGTGACCACTTCGCCGGGGAAGAGACCCAGTACTTC.

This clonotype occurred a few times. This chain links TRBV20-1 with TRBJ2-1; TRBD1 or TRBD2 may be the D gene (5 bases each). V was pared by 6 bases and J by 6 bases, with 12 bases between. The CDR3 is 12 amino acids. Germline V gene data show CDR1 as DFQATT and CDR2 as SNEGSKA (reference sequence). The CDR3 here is CSALGTINEQFF. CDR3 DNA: TGCAGTGCCCTAGGGACCATCAATGAGCAGTTCTTC.

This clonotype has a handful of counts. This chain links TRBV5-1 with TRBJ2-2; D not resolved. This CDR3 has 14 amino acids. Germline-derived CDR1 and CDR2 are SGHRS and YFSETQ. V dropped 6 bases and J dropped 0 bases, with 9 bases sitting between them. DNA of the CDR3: TGCGCCAGCACTATCGCAGCGAACACCGGGGAGCTGTTTTTT. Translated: CASTIAANTGELFF. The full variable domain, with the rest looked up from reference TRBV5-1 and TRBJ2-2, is KAGVTQTPRYLIKTRGQQVTLSCSPISGHRSVSWYQQTPGQGLQFLFEYFSETQRNKGNFPGRFSGRQFSNSRSEMNVSTLELGDSALYLCASTIAANTGELFFGEGSRLTVL.

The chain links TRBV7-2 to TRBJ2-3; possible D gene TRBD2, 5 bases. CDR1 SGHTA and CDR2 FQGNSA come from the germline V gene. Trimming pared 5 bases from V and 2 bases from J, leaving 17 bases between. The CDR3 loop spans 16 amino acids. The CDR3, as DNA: TGTGCCAGCAGCGTTGGACTCGATATCTACACAGATACGCAGTATTTT. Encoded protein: CASSVGLDIYTDTQYF. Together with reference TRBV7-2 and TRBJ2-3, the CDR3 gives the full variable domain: GAGVSQSPSNKVTEKGKDVELRCDPISGHTALYWYRQSLGQGLEFLIYFQGNSAPDKSGLPSDRFSAERTGGSVSTLTIQRTQQEDSAVYLCASSVGLDIYTDTQYFGPGTRLTVL.

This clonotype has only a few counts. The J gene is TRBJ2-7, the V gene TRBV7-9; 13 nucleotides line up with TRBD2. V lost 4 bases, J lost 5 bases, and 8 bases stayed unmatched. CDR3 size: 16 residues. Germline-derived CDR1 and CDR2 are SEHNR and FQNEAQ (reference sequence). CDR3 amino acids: CASSYPGLAGINEQYF. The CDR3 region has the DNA TGTGCCAGCAGCTACCCGGGACTAGCGGGGATTAACGAGCAGTACTTC.

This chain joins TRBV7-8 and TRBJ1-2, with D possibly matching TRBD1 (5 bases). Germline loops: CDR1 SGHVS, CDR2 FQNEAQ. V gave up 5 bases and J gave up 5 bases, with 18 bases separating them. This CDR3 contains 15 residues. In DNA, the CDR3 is TGTGCCAGCAGCGAAAGTCCAGGGACGGTATATGGCTACACCTTC. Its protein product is CASSESPGTVYGYTF.

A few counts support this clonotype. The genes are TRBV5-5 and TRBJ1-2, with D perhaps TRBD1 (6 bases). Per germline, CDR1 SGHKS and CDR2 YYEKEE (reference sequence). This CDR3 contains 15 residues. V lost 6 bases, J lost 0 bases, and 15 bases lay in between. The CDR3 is CASIRGGSTNYGYTF. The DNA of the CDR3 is TGTGCCAGCATCCGCGGGGGCTCAACTAACTATGGCTACACCTTC.